Presented here are 9 T cell receptor beta chains from one specimen sequenced in a study of technical replicates of blood from several donors. The data were produced by immunoSEQ multiplex PCR, yet TCRdb's version contains in-frame clones alone and is incomplete. The profile shows around 80,000 clones, around 91% of them singletons. The sequencing input was T cells isolated from PBMCs. These receptors were obtained from a human donor in good health.

The sample holds one count of this clone. CDR3 in DNA: TGTGCCAGCAGCTCTTACAGGGGCCAGCCCCAGCATTTT. It specifies CASSSYRGQPQHF. This chain links TRBV7-3 with TRBJ1-5, with TRBD1 matching 7 bases. The CDR3 totals 13 residues. V lost 4 bases and J lost 7; bases outside the gene matches: 4. Germline V CDR1 and CDR2: SGHTA, FQGTGA.

The chain couples TRBV7-2 to TRBJ1-1; a possible D gene is TRBD1 (6 bases). The V end was cut by 5 bases, the J end by 4 bases, with 14 bases between. The CDR3 contains 14 residues. The germline V gene encodes CDR1 SGHTA and CDR2 FQGNSA. Written as DNA, the CDR3 is TGTGCCAGCAGCCTCTTACAGGGAACCACTGAAGCTTTCTTT. Encoded protein: CASSLLQGTTEAFF.

J is TRBJ1-4 and V is TRBV10-3; D possibly corresponds to TRBD1 (5 bases). This CDR3 has 15 amino acids. Germline V gene sequence: CDR1 ENHRY, CDR2 SYGVKD. V dropped 2 bases and J dropped 8 bases, with 15 bases sitting between them. CDR3 nucleotides: TGTGCCATCAGTGAGCCTACCGGACAATACGAAAAACTGTTTTTT. As protein: CAISEPTGQYEKLFF.

The chain has TRBV30 and TRBJ2-1; D uncertain. V lost 3 bases to trimming and J lost 5 bases, with 11 bases between them. The CDR3 sequence is 13 residues long. Germline V gene data show CDR1 as GTSNPN and CDR2 as SVGIG (reference sequence). CDR3: CAWRGGRNNEQFF. In nucleotides, the CDR3 is TGTGCCTGGAGGGGTGGGCGTAACAATGAGCAGTTCTTC.

This chain uses TRBV6-4 with TRBJ1-1, with 7 bases aligning to TRBD1. V lost 4 bases, J lost 5 bases, and 4 bases stayed unmatched. Germline V gene data show CDR1 as MRHNA and CDR2 as SNTAGT. This CDR3 has 13 residues. CDR3 amino acids: CASSGQTGTEAFF. The CDR3 region has the DNA TGTGCCAGCAGTGGCCAGACAGGGACTGAAGCTTTCTTT.

The chain joins TRBV6-1 to TRBJ1-1; TRBD1 aligns across 7 bases. V shed 2 bases and J 1 base; nucleotides not matched to a gene: 1. The CDR3 sequence is 14 residues long. Germline V gene sequence: CDR1 MNHNS, CDR2 SASEGT. CDR3 residues: CASSEWTGNTEAFF. In DNA form, the CDR3 reads TGTGCCAGCAGTGAATGGACAGGGAACACTGAAGCTTTCTTT.

This clone was seen once. V and J are TRBV23-1 and TRBJ2-2, with D possibly being TRBD2 (6 bases). TRBV23-1 is treated as an ORF (open reading frame) with a function not yet certain. V lost 4 bases, J lost 4 bases, and 13 bases lay in between. This CDR3 comprises 15 residues. The DNA of the CDR3 is TGCGCCAGCAGTCGAGAACGGGAGACCACCGGGGAGCTGTTTTTT. As protein: CASSRERETTGELFF.

The rearrangement links TRBV10-1 to TRBJ2-1; 14 bases fit TRBD2. This CDR3 has 19 residues. Germline trimming cut 3 bases from V and 5 bases from J; bases unmatched to any gene: 12. Germline assignment: CDR1 WNHNN and CDR2 SYGVQD (reference sequence). The CDR3, as DNA: TGCGCCAGCAGTGATCCGGGACTAGCGGGAGAGGGTCCCCACAATGAGCAGTTCTTC. This encodes CASSDPGLAGEGPHNEQFF.

V usage is TRBV4-1 and J usage is TRBJ2-1; D remains unclear. The CDR3 length is 12 residues. CDR1 and CDR2 (germline): MGHRA, YSYEKL. Trimming pared 4 bases from V and 9 bases from J, leaving 10 bases between. The CDR3 loop is CASSPNFGEQFF. CDR3 nucleotide sequence: TGCGCCAGCAGCCCTAACTTCGGTGAGCAGTTCTTC.